This T cell receptor beta chain comes out of a study of T cell repertoires in cytomegalovirus infection. Overall study: Alongside well-studied HLA-B-restricted CMV epitopes, recently identified HLA-C-restricted CMV epitopes were also used. Carrying CMV and the relevant HLA type showed in public TCR beta signatures.

The V end lost 6 bases, the J end lost 3 bases, and 12 bases lay between the germline ends. This CDR3 is built from 14 residues. This clonotype was seen a handful of times. Its antigen is still unknown. Each CDR3 protein gets one entry after TCRdb re-called the reads with MiXCR. The data show 43,000 or so distinct CDR3 sequences, roughly 18% seen once. The clonotype originates from a human donor in good health (CMV status not recorded). Some clones in this sample may be carry-over from other donors' samples. J is TRBJ1-5 and V is TRBV12-3 or TRBV12-4; no definite D call. Sequenced material: CD8+ T cells from cultured PBMCs, taken from culture after CMV antigen stimulation. The CDR3 sequence is CASSPSGINQPQHF. CDR3 nucleotides: TGTGCCAGCAGCCCGAGTGGGATCAATCAGCCCCAGCATTTT.